What follows are 6 T cell receptor beta chains derived from one specimen sequenced in a study of cytomegalovirus exposure and HLA in healthy donors. Assay used: immunoSEQ multiplex PCR; TCRdb lists only in-frame clones, some missing. The table lists about 160,000 clones, less than 90% of them singletons. Sequenced sample: PBMCs. The receptor source for this set is a woman under 30 in good health and CMV-seronegative.

The chain joins TRBV19 to TRBJ2-1, with unresolved D. The V gene lost 0 bases and the J gene lost 5 bases, with 20 bases spanning the gap. The CDR3 is made up of 18 amino acids. Germline lookup yields CDR1 LNHDA and CDR2 SQIVND (reference sequence). CDR3 loop: CASSIDPSVLLKHNEQFF. The CDR3 DNA follows: TGTGCCAGTAGTATAGATCCCTCGGTCCTCCTGAAACACAATGAGCAGTTCTTC.

The V call is TRBV14, the J call TRBJ1-2, with 8 bases identical to TRBD1. Germline CDR1 is SGHDN and CDR2 is FVKESK. The CDR3 contains 14 residues. The V segment lost 4 bases and the J segment 4 bases; nucleotides outside the gene matches: 5. The CDR3 DNA follows: TGTGCCAGCAGCCCAGGACAGGGTAGCTATGGCTACACCTTC. It specifies CASSPGQGSYGYTF.

The chain joins TRBV6-5 to TRBJ1-4; 7 bases map to TRBD1. The CDR3 extends over 14 amino acids. CDR1 and CDR2 (germline): MNHEY, SVGAGI. The V segment lost 6 bases and the J segment 10 bases; nucleotides outside the gene matches: 11. The CDR3 bases are TGTGCCAGCAGACTACAGGGGTTGGGAGGAAAACTGTTTTTT. This encodes CASRLQGLGGKLFF.

The chain joins TRBV27 to TRBJ2-7; 9 bases map to TRBD2. J lost 3 bases, V lost 4 bases, and 7 bases had no gene match. This CDR3 has 15 amino acids. The germline V gene has CDR1 MNHEY and CDR2 SMNVEV (reference sequence). CDR3 sequence reads: CASSSPGLAVYEQYF. The DNA of the CDR3 is TGTGCCAGCAGTTCACCGGGACTAGCCGTCTACGAGCAGTACTTC.

The chain combines TRBV6-1 with TRBJ2-6; the match to TRBD2 covers 7 bases. Losses at the gene ends were 3 bases for V and 0 bases for J; bases not matched to a gene: 14. There are 20 residues in the CDR3. Germline V gene data show CDR1 as MNHNS and CDR2 as SASEGT. CDR3 in amino acids: CASSDRLAPESRSGANVLTF. Here the CDR3 DNA reads TGTGCCAGCAGTGATCGACTAGCTCCCGAGAGCCGCTCTGGGGCCAACGTCCTGACTTTC.

This chain connects TRBV14 to TRBJ2-7, with a tentative D call TRBD2 (6 bases). The CDR3 covers 15 residues. Germline CDR1 and CDR2: SGHDN and FVKESK. The ends were cut back, 5 bases at V and 0 bases at J, with 14 bases in the middle. The CDR3 region has the DNA TGTGCCAGCAGCTTCGGGGGTACCTTCTCCTACGAGCAGTACTTC. This translates into CASSFGGTFSYEQYF.